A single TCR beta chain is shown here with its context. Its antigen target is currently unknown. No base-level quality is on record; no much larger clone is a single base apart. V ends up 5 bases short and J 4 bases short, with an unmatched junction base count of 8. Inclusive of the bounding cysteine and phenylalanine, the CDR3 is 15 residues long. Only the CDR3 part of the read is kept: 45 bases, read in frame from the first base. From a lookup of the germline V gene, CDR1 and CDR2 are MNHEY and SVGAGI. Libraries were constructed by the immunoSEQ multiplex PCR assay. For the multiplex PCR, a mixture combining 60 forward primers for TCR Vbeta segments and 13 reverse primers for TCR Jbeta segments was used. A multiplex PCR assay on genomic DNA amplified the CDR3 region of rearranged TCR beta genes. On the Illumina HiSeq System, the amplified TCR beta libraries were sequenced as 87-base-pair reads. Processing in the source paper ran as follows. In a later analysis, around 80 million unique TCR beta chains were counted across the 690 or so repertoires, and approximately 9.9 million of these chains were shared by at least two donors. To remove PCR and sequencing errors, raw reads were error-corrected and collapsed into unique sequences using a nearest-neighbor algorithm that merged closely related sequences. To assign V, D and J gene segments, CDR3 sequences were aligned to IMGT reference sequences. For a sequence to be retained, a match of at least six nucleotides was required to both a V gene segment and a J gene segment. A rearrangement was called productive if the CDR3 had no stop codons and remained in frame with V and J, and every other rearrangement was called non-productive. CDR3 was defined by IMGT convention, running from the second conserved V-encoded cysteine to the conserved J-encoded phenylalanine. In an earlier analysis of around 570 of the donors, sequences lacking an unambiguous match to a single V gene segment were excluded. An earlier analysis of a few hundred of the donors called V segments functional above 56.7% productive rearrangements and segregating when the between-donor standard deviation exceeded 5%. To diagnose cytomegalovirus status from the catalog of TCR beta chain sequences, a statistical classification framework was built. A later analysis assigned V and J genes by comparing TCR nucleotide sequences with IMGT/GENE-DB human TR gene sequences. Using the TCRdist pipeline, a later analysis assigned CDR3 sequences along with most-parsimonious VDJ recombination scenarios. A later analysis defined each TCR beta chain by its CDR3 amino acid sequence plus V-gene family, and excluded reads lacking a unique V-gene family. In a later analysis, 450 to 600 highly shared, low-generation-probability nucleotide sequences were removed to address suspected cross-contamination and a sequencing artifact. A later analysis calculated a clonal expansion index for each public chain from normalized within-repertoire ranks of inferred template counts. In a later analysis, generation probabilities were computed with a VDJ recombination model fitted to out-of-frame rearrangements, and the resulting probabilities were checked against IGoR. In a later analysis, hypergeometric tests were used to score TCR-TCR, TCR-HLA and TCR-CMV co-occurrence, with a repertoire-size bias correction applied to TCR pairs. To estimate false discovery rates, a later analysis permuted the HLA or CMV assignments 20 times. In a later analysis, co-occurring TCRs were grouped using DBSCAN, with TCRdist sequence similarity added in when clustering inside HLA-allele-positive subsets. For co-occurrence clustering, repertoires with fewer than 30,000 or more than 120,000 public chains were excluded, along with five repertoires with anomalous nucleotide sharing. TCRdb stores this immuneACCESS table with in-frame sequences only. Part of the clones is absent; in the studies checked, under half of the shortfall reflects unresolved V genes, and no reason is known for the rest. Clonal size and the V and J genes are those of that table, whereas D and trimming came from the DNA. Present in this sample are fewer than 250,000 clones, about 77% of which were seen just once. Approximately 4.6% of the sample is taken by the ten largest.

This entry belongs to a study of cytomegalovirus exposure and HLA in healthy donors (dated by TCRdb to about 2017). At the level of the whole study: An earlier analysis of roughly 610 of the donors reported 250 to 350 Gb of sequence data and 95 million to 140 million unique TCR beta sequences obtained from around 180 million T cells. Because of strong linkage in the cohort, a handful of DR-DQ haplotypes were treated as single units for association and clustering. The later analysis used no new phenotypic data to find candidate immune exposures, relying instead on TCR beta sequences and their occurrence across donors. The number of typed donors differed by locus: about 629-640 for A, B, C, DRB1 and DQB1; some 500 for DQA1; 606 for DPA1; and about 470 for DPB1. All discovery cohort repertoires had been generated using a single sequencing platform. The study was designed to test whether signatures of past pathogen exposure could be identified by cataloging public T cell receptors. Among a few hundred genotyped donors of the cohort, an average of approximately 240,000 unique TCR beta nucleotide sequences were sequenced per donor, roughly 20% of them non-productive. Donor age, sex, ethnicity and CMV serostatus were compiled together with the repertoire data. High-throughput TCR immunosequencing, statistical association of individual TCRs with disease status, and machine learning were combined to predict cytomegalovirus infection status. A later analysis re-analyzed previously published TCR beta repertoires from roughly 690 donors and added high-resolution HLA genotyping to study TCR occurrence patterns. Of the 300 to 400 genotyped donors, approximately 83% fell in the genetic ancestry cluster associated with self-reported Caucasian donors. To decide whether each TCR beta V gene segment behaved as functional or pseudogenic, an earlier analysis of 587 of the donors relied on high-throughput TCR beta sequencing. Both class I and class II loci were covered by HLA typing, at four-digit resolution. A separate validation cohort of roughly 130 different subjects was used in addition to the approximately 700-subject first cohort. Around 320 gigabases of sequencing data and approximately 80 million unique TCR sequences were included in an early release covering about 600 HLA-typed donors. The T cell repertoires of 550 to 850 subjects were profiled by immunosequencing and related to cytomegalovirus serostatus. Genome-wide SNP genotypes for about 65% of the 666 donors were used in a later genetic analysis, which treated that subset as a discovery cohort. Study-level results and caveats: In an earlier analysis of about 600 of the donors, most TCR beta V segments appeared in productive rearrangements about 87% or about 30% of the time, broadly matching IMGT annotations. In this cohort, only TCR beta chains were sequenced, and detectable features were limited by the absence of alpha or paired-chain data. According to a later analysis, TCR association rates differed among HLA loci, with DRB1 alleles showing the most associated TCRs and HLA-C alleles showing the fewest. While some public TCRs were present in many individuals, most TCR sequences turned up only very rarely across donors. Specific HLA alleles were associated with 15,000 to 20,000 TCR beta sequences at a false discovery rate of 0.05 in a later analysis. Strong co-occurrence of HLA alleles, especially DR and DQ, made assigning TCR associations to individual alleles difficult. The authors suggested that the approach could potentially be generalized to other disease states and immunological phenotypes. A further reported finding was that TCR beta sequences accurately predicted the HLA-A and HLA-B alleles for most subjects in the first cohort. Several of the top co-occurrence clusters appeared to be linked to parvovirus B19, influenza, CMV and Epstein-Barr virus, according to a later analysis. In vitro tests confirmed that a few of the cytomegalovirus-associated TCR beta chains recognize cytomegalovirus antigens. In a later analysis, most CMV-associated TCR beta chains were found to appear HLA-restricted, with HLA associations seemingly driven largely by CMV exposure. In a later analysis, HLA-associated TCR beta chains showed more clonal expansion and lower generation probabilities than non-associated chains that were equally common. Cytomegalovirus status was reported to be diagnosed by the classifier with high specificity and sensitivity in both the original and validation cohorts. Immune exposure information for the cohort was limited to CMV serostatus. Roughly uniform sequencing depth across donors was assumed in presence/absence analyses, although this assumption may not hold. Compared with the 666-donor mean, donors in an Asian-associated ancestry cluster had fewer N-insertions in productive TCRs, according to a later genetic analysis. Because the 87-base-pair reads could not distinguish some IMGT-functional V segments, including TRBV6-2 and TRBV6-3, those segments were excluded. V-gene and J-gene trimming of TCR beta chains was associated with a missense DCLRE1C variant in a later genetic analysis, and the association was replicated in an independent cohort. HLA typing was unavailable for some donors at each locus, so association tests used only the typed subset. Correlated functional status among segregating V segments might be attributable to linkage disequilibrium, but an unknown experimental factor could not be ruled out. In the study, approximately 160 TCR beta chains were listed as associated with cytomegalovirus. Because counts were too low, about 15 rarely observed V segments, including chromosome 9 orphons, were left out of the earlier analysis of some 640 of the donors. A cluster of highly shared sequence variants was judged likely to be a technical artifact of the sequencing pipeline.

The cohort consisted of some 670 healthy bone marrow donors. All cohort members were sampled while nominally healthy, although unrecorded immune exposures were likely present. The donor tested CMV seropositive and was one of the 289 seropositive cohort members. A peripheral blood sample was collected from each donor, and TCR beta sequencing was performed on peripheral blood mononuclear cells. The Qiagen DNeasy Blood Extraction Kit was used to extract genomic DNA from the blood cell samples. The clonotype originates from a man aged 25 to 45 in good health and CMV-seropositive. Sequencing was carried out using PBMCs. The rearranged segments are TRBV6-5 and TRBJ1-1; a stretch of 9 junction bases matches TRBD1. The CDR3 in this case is CASSNTGGWGTEAFF. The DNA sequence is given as TGTGCCAGCAGTAACACAGGGGGCTGGGGCACTGAAGCTTTCTTT.